Below, one T cell receptor (beta chain) is given with its context. Its target is unknown. The CDR3 length is 14 residues. The germline V gene has CDR1 MGHDK and CDR2 SYGVNS. Trimming stripped 1 base from V and 1 base from J, with 8 bases between. TCRdb passed the 5' RACE reads through MiXCR, listing each CDR3 protein once. The sample consists of about 720,000 distinct CDR3 sequences, 18% of them appearing once. The data stem from a study of identical twins. Study-wide points: In cord blood, abundant beta clonotypes had fewer insertions; memory showed no trend. Partial confounding of zero-insertion analyses by invariant MAIT and iNKT cells was possible.

These sequences were also reported in another study, on T cells expressing NK-cell markers. As that study records: The eight sequenced donors comprised seven who were HCMV-seropositive and one who was seronegative.

The chain recombines TRBV25-1 with TRBJ2-7, with D unclear. The specimen was PBMCs. This receptor was taken from a woman aged 18 to 35 in good health. CDR3 sequence: CASSELGSSYEQYF. CDR3 DNA sequence: TGTGCCAGCAGTGAATTGGGGTCGTCCTACGAGCAGTACTTC.